The clone carrying this TCR beta chain came up a few times. The data belong to a study of T-cell reconstitution after alpha-beta-depleted transplantation in children. This CDR3 is built from 16 residues. Construction of the TCRbeta library involved unique molecular identifiers. MiXCR was run by TCRdb on the PCR reads, yielding one entry per CDR3 protein. The sample records almost 500,000 distinct CDR3 sequences, approximately 13% being singletons. The V and J genes are TRBV21-1 and TRBJ2-4. TRBV21-1 has pseudogene status. The source material was PBMCs from the stem cell graft donor, sampled from the stem cell graft. The origin of this receptor is a human donor who donated a stem cell graft to a child with combined immunodeficiency. CDR3 DNA sequence: TGTGCCAGCAGCAAAGGTCGGTGGCATGCCAAAAACATTCAGTACTTC. Amino acids: CASSKGRWHAKNIQYF.